A single sample gave rise to the 2 T cell receptor beta chains below, sequenced in a study of shared clonotypes between healthy human individuals. Using immunoSEQ multiplex PCR, the repertoire was profiled, and TCRdb retains in-frame clones only, with some absent. The data contain about 2,500,000 clones, more than 80% of them seen just once; the ten biggest clones take up roughly 0.13%. The sequenced sample consisted of naive CD4+ T cells sorted from blood. Subset indicated: CD45RA+ positively selected. These receptors all stem from a man aged 18 to 30 in good health.

The chain links TRBV2 to TRBJ1-2; perhaps TRBD1 as D (5 bases). Germline CDR1 is SNHLY and CDR2 is FYNNEI. The CDR3 consists of 15 residues. V was clipped by 4 bases and J by 1 base, with 13 bases between them. CDR3 coding DNA: TGTGCCAGCAGTGGACCCGGGACCAGTAACTATGGCTACACCTTC. This sequence encodes CASSGPGTSNYGYTF. The complete variable domain, with remaining parts taken from reference TRBV2 and TRBJ1-2, reads EPEVTQTPSHQVTQMGQEVILRCVPISNHLYFYWYRQILGQKVEFLVSFYNNEISEKSEIFDDQFSVERPDGSNFTLKIRSTKLEDSAMYFCASSGPGTSNYGYTFGSGTRLTVV.

The rearrangement uses TRBV28 and TRBJ1-3; unclear D gene. V was trimmed by 7 bases and J by 8 bases, leaving 9 bases between them. The germline CDR1 and CDR2 sequences are MDHEN and SYDVKM. This CDR3 region has 11 residues. The CDR3 bases are TGTGCCAGCACGACGGGGTACACCATATATTTT. Encoded protein: CASTTGYTIYF.